This TCR beta chain was retrieved from a study of cytomegalovirus exposure and HLA in healthy donors (dated by TCRdb to the late 2010s). About the study as a whole: An earlier analysis of roughly 630 of the donors reported about 250 Gb of sequence data and 100 million to 140 million unique TCR beta sequences from about 179 million T cells. Approximately 300 gigabases of sequencing data and approximately 93 million unique TCR sequences were included in an early release covering several hundred HLA-typed donors. The genetic ancestry cluster associated with self-reported Caucasian donors included around 76% of the roughly 400 genotyped donors. The study aimed to test whether signatures of past pathogen exposure could be identified by cataloging public T cell receptors. The T cell repertoires of roughly 660 subjects were profiled by immunosequencing and related to cytomegalovirus serostatus. In addition to the first cohort of 666 subjects, a separate validation cohort of over 90 different subjects was used. To predict cytomegalovirus infection status, the study brought together high-throughput TCR immunosequencing, statistical association of individual TCRs with disease status, and machine learning. A later analysis re-analyzed previously published TCR beta repertoires from roughly 690 donors and added high-resolution HLA genotyping to study TCR occurrence patterns. Rather than drawing on any new phenotypic data, the later analysis identified candidate immune exposures from TCR beta sequences and the way those sequences occurred across donors. In an earlier analysis of roughly 540 of the donors, high-throughput TCR beta sequencing was used to judge whether each TCR beta V gene segment behaved as functional or pseudogenic. Donor age, sex, ethnicity and CMV serostatus were collected together with the repertoire data. A later genetic analysis used genome-wide SNP genotypes for about 60% of the roughly 670 donors, treating that subset as a discovery cohort. Every repertoire in the discovery cohort had been generated on one and the same sequencing platform. Class I and class II HLA loci were covered by the typing at four-digit resolution. Typing coverage differed by locus: A, B, C, DRB1 and DQB1 were typed in about 620-640 donors, DQA1 in 522, DPA1 in 600 to 610, and DPB1 in 400 to 480. Roughly 5 DR-DQ haplotypes were handled as single units for association and clustering because linkage in the cohort was strong. Across roughly 420 genotyped donors of the cohort, an average of 235,054 unique TCR beta nucleotide sequences per donor were sequenced, and 15% to 20% of those sequences were non-productive.

The paper as a whole reports these results and caveats: Across donors, most TCR sequences were observed very rarely, whereas some public TCRs were present in many individuals. Because the 87-base-pair reads could not distinguish some IMGT-functional V segments, including TRBV6-2 and TRBV6-3, those segments were excluded. CMV serostatus was the only immune exposure information available for the cohort. A cluster of highly shared sequence variants was judged likely to be a technical artifact of the sequencing pipeline. In a later genetic analysis, a missense DCLRE1C variant was associated with V-gene and J-gene trimming of TCR beta chains, and the association was replicated in an independent cohort. According to a later analysis, TCR association rates differed among HLA loci, with DRB1 alleles showing the most associated TCRs and HLA-C alleles showing the fewest. In an earlier analysis of more than 500 of the donors, most TCR beta V segments appeared in productive rearrangements about 87% or about 30% of the time, broadly matching IMGT annotations. Because counts were too low, about 18 rarely observed V segments, including chromosome 9 orphons, were excluded from the earlier analysis of 500 to 700 of the donors. The authors suggested that the approach could potentially be generalized to other disease states and immunological phenotypes. A further reported finding was that TCR beta sequences accurately predicted the HLA-A and HLA-B alleles for most subjects in the first cohort. Roughly uniform sequencing depth across donors was assumed in presence/absence analyses, although this assumption may not hold. A later analysis associated approximately 17,000 TCR beta sequences with specific HLA alleles at a false discovery rate of 0.05. Strong co-occurrence of HLA alleles, especially DR and DQ, made assigning TCR associations to individual alleles difficult. In vitro tests confirmed that a few of the cytomegalovirus-associated TCR beta chains recognize cytomegalovirus antigens. A later analysis reported that several top co-occurrence clusters appeared linked to parvovirus B19, influenza, CMV and Epstein-Barr virus. Most CMV-associated TCR beta chains appeared to be HLA-restricted in a later analysis, and the HLA associations seemed to be driven largely by CMV exposure. A total of fewer than 200 TCR beta chains were listed by the study as associated with cytomegalovirus. Correlated functional status among segregating V segments might reflect linkage disequilibrium, but an unknown experimental factor could not be ruled out. In both the original and validation cohorts, the classifier was reported to diagnose cytomegalovirus status with high specificity and sensitivity. In a later genetic analysis, fewer N-insertions in productive TCRs were reported among donors in an Asian-associated ancestry cluster than the roughly 710-donor mean. Because some donors lacked HLA typing at each locus, the association tests relied only on the typed subset. This cohort had only TCR beta chains sequenced, and the lack of alpha or paired-chain data limited which features could be detected. Compared with equally common non-associated chains, HLA-associated TCR beta chains in a later analysis were more clonally expanded and had lower generation probabilities.

CDR1 and CDR2 are read off the germline V gene as MDHEN and SYDVKM. The CDR3 covers 13 residues, taking in both the cysteine and the phenylalanine. Just CDR3 DNA is preserved here, 39 bases in frame from base 1. V lost 3 bases and J lost 11 bases; the stretch between them is 14 bases long. Preparation of the library involved the immunoSEQ multiplex PCR assay. For the multiplex PCR, a mixture combining 60 forward primers for TCR Vbeta segments and 13 reverse primers for TCR Jbeta segments was used. A multiplex PCR assay on genomic DNA amplified the CDR3 region of rearranged TCR beta genes. Amplified TCR beta libraries were sequenced as 87-base-pair reads on the Illumina HiSeq System. In the source study's methods: A later analysis tallied around 87 million unique TCR beta chains across the 660 or so repertoires, and about 10 million of those chains were shared by two or more donors. To remove PCR and sequencing errors, raw reads were error-corrected and collapsed into unique sequences using a nearest-neighbor algorithm that merged closely related sequences. CDR3 sequences were aligned to IMGT reference sequences to assign V, D and J gene segments. For a sequence to be retained, at least a six-nucleotide match to both a V gene segment and a J gene segment was required. A rearrangement counted as productive if the CDR3 had no stop codons and remained in frame with V and J, and every other rearrangement counted as non-productive. Following IMGT convention, CDR3 was defined as the stretch from the second conserved V-encoded cysteine to the conserved J-encoded phenylalanine. The earlier analysis of about 570 of the donors excluded any sequence lacking an unambiguous match to a single V gene segment. In an earlier analysis of around 590 of the donors, a V segment was called functional when productive rearrangements were above 56.7%, and segregating when the standard deviation between donors exceeded 5%. A statistical classification framework was developed to diagnose cytomegalovirus status using the catalog of TCR beta chain sequences. In a later analysis, TCR nucleotide sequences were compared against IMGT/GENE-DB human TR gene sequences so that V and J genes could be assigned. Using the TCRdist pipeline, a later analysis assigned CDR3 sequences along with most-parsimonious VDJ recombination scenarios. In a later analysis, every TCR beta chain was defined by the combination of its CDR3 amino acid sequence and its V-gene family, and reads without a unique V-gene family were dropped. As a way to deal with suspected cross-contamination and a sequencing artifact, a later analysis dropped approximately 590 nucleotide sequences that were highly shared and had low generation probability. In a later analysis, a clonal expansion index was calculated for each public chain from normalized within-repertoire ranks of inferred template counts. Generation probabilities in a later analysis came from a VDJ recombination model fitted to out-of-frame rearrangements, and those results were checked against IGoR. Hypergeometric tests were used in a later analysis to score TCR-TCR, TCR-HLA and TCR-CMV co-occurrence, with a repertoire-size bias correction applied to the TCR pairs. A later analysis estimated false discovery rates by permuting HLA or CMV assignments 20 times. A later analysis grouped co-occurring TCRs with DBSCAN, adding TCRdist sequence similarity when clustering within HLA-allele-positive subsets. Repertoires with fewer than 30,000 or more than 120,000 public chains, plus five repertoires with anomalous nucleotide sharing, were excluded from co-occurrence clustering. The table was pulled from immuneACCESS by TCRdb, which kept in-frame rearrangements only. Such tables lose some clones; where checked, under half of the loss comes from unresolved V genes, and the rest has no known cause. V and J calls and clone size are given by that table; D and trimming were obtained from the DNA. The sample yields roughly 150,000 clones; almost 80% were counted once. The biggest ten clones account for about 1.5% of the sample.

The cohort consisted of fewer than 700 healthy bone marrow donors. Cohort members were all nominally healthy when sampled, although unrecorded immune exposures were likely present. The donor was CMV seronegative and was included in the group of around 320 seronegative cohort members. Each donor provided a peripheral blood sample, and peripheral blood mononuclear cells were used for TCR beta sequencing. The Qiagen DNeasy Blood Extraction Kit was used to extract genomic DNA from the blood cell samples. Comment on this clone: Which antigen it targets is not known. No base quality information exists; no much larger clone differs at one position.

This TCR was recovered from a male donor in good health and CMV-seronegative. Recombination connected TRBV28 to TRBJ1-3; a confident D gene designation cannot be given. Sequencing was performed on PBMCs. The DNA sequence is given as TGTGCCAGCAGTTTTGGGCAAACCGGCGCCATATATTTT. Its amino acids are CASSFGQTGAIYF.